This paragraph covers one T cell receptor (beta chain) sequence. In terms of age and location, participants ranged from roughly 18 to 90 years and lived in approximately 24 US areas. Cohort placement rested on clinical history that participants reported themselves. The sample originates from a study of blood T cell repertoires in COVID-19. About the research overall: The study drew acute and convalescent COVID-19 samples from the United States, Italy and Spain. T cells, B-cell-depleted T cells, or PBMCs provided the cDNA or gDNA that served as material.

Profiled with immunoSEQ multiplex PCR; TCRdb holds only in-frame clones, not every one. Seen here are 190,000 or so clones, 80% to 90% observed once, and the top ten hold over 9%. This CDR3 region has 15 residues. Germline trimming cut 1 base from V and 8 bases from J; bases unmatched to any gene: 9. From germline, CDR1 is SEHNR and CDR2 FQNEAQ (reference sequence). Sample: PBMCs or T cells enriched from blood (not recorded which). This TCR was sampled from a man aged 18 to 35 with acute COVID-19. The chain recombines TRBV7-9 with TRBJ1-2, with TRBD1 identical over 8 bases. In DNA, the CDR3 is TGTGCCAGCAGCTTAGTAGGCAGGGGGCTTGAAGGCTACACCTTC. Amino acid sequence: CASSLVGRGLEGYTF. Drawing the rest from reference TRBV7-9 and TRBJ1-2, the complete variable domain is DTGVSQNPRHKITKRGQNVTFRCDPISEHNRLYWYRQTLGQGPEFLTYFQNEAQLEKSRLLSDRFSAERPKGSFSTLEIQRTEQGDSAMYLCASSLVGRGLEGYTFGSGTRLTVV.